The present T cell receptor (beta chain) was sequenced within a study of blood T cell repertoires in COVID-19. Produced via immunoSEQ multiplex PCR; TCRdb's table is partial and in-frame only. The sample comprises fewer than 300,000 clones, around 89% of which are singletons, and 6.3% rests with the top ten. The CDR3 is 16 amino acids. The sample comprised peripheral blood. The chain combines TRBV21-1 with TRBJ2-1; TRBD2, the D gene given by the table, was not confirmed from the DNA. TRBV21-1 is termed a pseudogene. This TCR was recovered from a woman between 50 and 59 years old with COVID-19, enrolled during active disease. The CDR3 loop is CASSIRSASGRGEQFF. For the CDR3, the DNA is TGTGCCAGCAGCATTAGATCGGCTAGCGGGAGGGGGGAGCAGTTCTTC.